A selection of T cell receptor beta chains follows, all from one sample in a study of CXCR3-negative and CXCR3-positive naive CD8 T cells. TCRdb processed the 5' RACE reads again and assigns one entry to each CDR3 protein, with no DNA. The table gives some 130,000 distinct CDR3 sequences; the top ten clones make up 0.45% to 0.6% of it. Input material: naive CXCR3- CD8+ T cells from blood. The receptor source for this set is a human donor in good health. Some clones in this sample may be carry-over from other donors' samples. The CDR3 runs from the conserved cysteine through the conserved F or W.

V gene: TRBV11-2
J gene: TRBJ2-3
CDR3 protein: CASSTSLGTDTQYF

V gene: TRBV2
J gene: TRBJ2-2
CDR3 protein: CASTPGPGVWTGELFF

V gene: TRBV4-1
J gene: TRBJ2-7
CDR3 protein: CASSPSTGVGYEQYF

V gene: TRBV3-1
J gene: TRBJ2-1
CDR3 protein: CASSHDWDNEQLF

V gene: TRBV28
J gene: TRBJ1-1
CDR3 protein: CASSFGTGKYEAFF

V gene: TRBV14
J gene: TRBJ2-7
CDR3 protein: CASSRGQISYEQYF

V gene: TRBV2
J gene: TRBJ2-7
CDR3 protein: CASTGRPDPFYEQYF

V gene: TRBV27
J gene: TRBJ2-7
CDR3 protein: CASSQTVFYEQYF

V gene: TRBV21-1
J gene: TRBJ2-7
CDR3 protein: CASSKRSLAPSYEQYF

V gene: TRBV27
J gene: TRBJ2-1
CDR3 protein: CASSVTSGVYNEQFF

V gene: TRBV9
J gene: TRBJ2-7
CDR3 protein: CASSVGTGGGLEEQYF

V gene: TRBV4-3
J gene: TRBJ1-1
CDR3 protein: CASSVVAGVNTEAFF

V gene: TRBV29-1
J gene: TRBJ2-1
CDR3 protein: CSAGQASYNEQFF

V gene: TRBV28
J gene: TRBJ2-7
CDR3 protein: CASSWGVLEQYF

V gene: TRBV18
J gene: TRBJ2-7
CDR3 protein: CASSPKDRPPYEQYF

V gene: TRBV5-1
J gene: TRBJ2-3
CDR3 protein: CASSLVGEGTDTQYF

V gene: TRBV20-1
J gene: TRBJ2-7
CDR3 protein: CSAKQATRGSYEQYF

V gene: TRBV7-3
J gene: TRBJ2-2
CDR3 protein: CASSSSGETGELFF

V gene: TRBV29-1
J gene: TRBJ2-7
CDR3 protein: CSVEETGSYEQYF

V gene: TRBV12-3/TRBV12-4
J gene: TRBJ2-1
CDR3 protein: CASRYPGSSYNEQFF

V gene: TRBV6-6
J gene: TRBJ1-1
CDR3 protein: CASSYTGSGSEAFF

V gene: TRBV29-1
J gene: TRBJ1-1
CDR3 protein: CSVQQGSNTEAFF

V gene: TRBV5-1
J gene: TRBJ2-7
CDR3 protein: CASSLWQDPSSYEQYF

V gene: TRBV6-1
J gene: TRBJ1-5
CDR3 protein: CASSEFRNSNQPQHF

V gene: TRBV28
J gene: TRBJ2-7
CDR3 protein: CASSWGLYEQYF

V gene: TRBV7-9
J gene: TRBJ2-7
CDR3 protein: CASSSSRSSYEQYF

V gene: TRBV5-1
J gene: TRBJ1-1
CDR3 protein: CASSLENRRNTEAFF

V gene: TRBV5-1
J gene: TRBJ2-3
CDR3 protein: CASSFEGTVYTDTQYF

V gene: TRBV27
J gene: TRBJ2-7
CDR3 protein: CASSLSTAYEQYF

V gene: TRBV27
J gene: TRBJ2-7
CDR3 protein: CASSWGVLYEQYF

V gene: TRBV14
J gene: TRBJ1-5
CDR3 protein: CASSQMEGQPQHF

V gene: TRBV11-2
J gene: TRBJ2-1
CDR3 protein: CASSWTDFYNEQFF

V gene: TRBV12-3/TRBV12-4
J gene: TRBJ1-2
CDR3 protein: CASTPGTLTNYGYTF

V gene: TRBV29-1
J gene: TRBJ2-2
CDR3 protein: CSVELPLYTGELFF

V gene: TRBV28
J gene: TRBJ2-1
CDR3 protein: CASSSSWRGGGDEQFF

V gene: TRBV10-2
J gene: TRBJ2-7
CDR3 protein: CASSNRDRVYEQYF

V gene: TRBV29-1
J gene: TRBJ2-7
CDR3 protein: CSVGPETYEQYF

V gene: TRBV7-9
J gene: TRBJ1-6
CDR3 protein: CASSLRTDSPLHF

V gene: TRBV3-1
J gene: TRBJ2-2
CDR3 protein: CASSQGIWRRNTGELFF